The 31 T cell receptor beta chains listed next were all sequenced from one sample in a study of T cell responses to AZD1222 COVID-19 vaccine. Sequencing was performed with immunoSEQ multiplex PCR; in TCRdb, only in-frame clones are kept and a portion is missing. The data contain 150,000 to 200,000 clones, roughly 88% of them singletons. The sequences come from peripheral blood, collected 28 days after the second AZD1222 dose. The receptor source for this set is an adult who received the AZD1222 COVID-19 vaccine.

In this sample, this clone turned up a few times. This sequence joins TRBV6-2 or TRBV6-3 and TRBJ2-4; the D gene is possibly TRBD1 (5 bases). Trimming left V 4 bases short and J 3 bases short, with 10 bases between. This CDR3 has 14 residues. Germline V gene data show CDR1 as MNHEY and CDR2 as SVGEGT. The CDR3 is CASSLQGDKNIQYF. The CDR3 DNA follows: TGTGCCAGCAGTTTACAAGGGGACAAAAACATTCAGTACTTC.

The rearrangement links TRBV7-2 to TRBJ2-7; 10 bases match TRBD2. The trim removed 3 bases at V and 0 bases at J, leaving 2 bases unmatched. The CDR3 contains 15 residues. Germline V gene sequence: CDR1 SGHTA, CDR2 FQGNSA. In DNA, the CDR3 is TGTGCCAGCAGCTTTAGCGGGGGGATCTCCTACGAGCAGTACTTC. This codes for CASSFSGGISYEQYF.

The CDR3 DNA reads as TGTGCCAGCAGCCGATATACTAGCGGGGGGGCCGGGGAGCTGTTTTTT. It codes for CASSRYTSGGAGELFF. The genes are TRBV3-1 (or the pseudogene TRBV3-2) and TRBJ2-2; 13 bases line up with TRBD2. The CDR3 loop spans 16 amino acids. Germline CDR1 is LGHDT and CDR2 is YNNKEL (reference sequence). V lost 4 bases to trimming and J lost 6 bases; unmatched junction nucleotides: 5.

The gene calls are TRBV9 and TRBJ2-3; D is perhaps TRBD2 (5 bases). Trimming shortened V by 3 bases and J by 2 bases, and 13 bases separated the two germline ends. This CDR3 region has 15 residues. From germline, CDR1 is SGDLS and CDR2 YYNGEE. The CDR3 spells CASSETTTTTDTQYF. CDR3 DNA sequence: TGTGCCAGCAGCGAGACTACTACGACCACAGATACGCAGTATTTT.

This chain connects TRBV18 to TRBJ1-3, with D hard to call. Germline V gene lookup returns CDR1 KGHSH and CDR2 LQKENI. This CDR3 is 15 amino acids long. V was cut by 8 bases and J by 0 bases, with 14 bases left in between. In DNA form, the CDR3 reads TGTGCCAGCACTTCTGGGATTGACTCTGGAAACACCATATATTTT. It translates to CASTSGIDSGNTIYF. The full variable domain, with the rest looked up from reference TRBV18 and TRBJ1-3, is NAGVMQNPRHLVRRRGQEARLRCSPMKGHSHVYWYRQLPEEGLKFMVYLQKENIIDESGMPKERFSAEFPKEGPSILRIQQVVRGDSAAYFCASTSGIDSGNTIYFGEGSWLTVV.

The chain is built from TRBV2 and TRBJ2-7; 7 bases fit TRBD2. Germline CDR1 is SNHLY and CDR2 is FYNNEI. The CDR3 is 14 amino acids. The V segment lost 7 bases and the J segment 2 bases; nucleotides outside the gene matches: 8. CDR3 DNA: TGTGCCAGCAACGTAGCGGGTTCTACCTACGAGCAGTACTTC. It translates to CASNVAGSTYEQYF.

This chain connects TRBV15 to TRBJ2-7; D might be TRBD2 (6 bases). Per the germline V gene, CDR1 is LNHNV and CDR2 is YYDKDF (reference sequence). The CDR3 runs 13 residues. Trimming took 0 bases from V and 12 from J, leaving 15 bases between them. The CDR3 sequence: CATSRDFRRGRYF. The CDR3 bases are TGTGCCACCAGCAGAGATTTTAGGAGGGGACGGTACTTC.

This rearrangement joins TRBV11-3 to TRBJ2-1; tentative D call: TRBD2 (5 bases). The germline V and J ends were trimmed by 4 bases and 10 bases, with 14 bases remaining between them. The germline CDR1 and CDR2 sequences are SGHNT and YENEEA. This CDR3 region has 13 residues. CDR3 bases: TGTGCCAGCAGCTCGAACTCCGGCGGGGAGCAGTTCTTC. As protein: CASSSNSGGEQFF.

The rearrangement joins TRBV15 to TRBJ1-4; D remains ambiguous. Looked up from germline, CDR1 is LNHNV and CDR2 is YYDKDF (reference sequence). Trimming removed 5 bases from V and 7 bases from J, with 8 bases in between. The CDR3 spans 12 residues. In nucleotides, the CDR3 is TGTGCCACCAGCCCCGCGGTTGAAAAACTGTTTTTT. Translating it yields CATSPAVEKLFF.

Written as DNA, the CDR3 is TGTGCCTGGAGTCGGATACAGATTAACACTGAAGCTTTCTTT. Translation gives CAWSRIQINTEAFF. The chain employs TRBV30 and TRBJ1-1; D unresolved. The germline V gene has CDR1 GTSNPN and CDR2 SVGIG (reference sequence). V was pared by 2 bases and J by 2 bases, with 12 bases between. CDR3 size: 14 residues.

The rearrangement links TRBV6-6 to TRBJ2-2, with TRBD1 as a possible D gene (5 bases). The CDR3 contains 18 residues. Germline CDR1 is MNHNY and CDR2 is SVGAGI (reference sequence). V gave up 5 bases and J gave up 0 bases, with 19 bases separating them. The CDR3 DNA reads TGTGCCAGCAGTCCGTTCGGACACAGTAATTCGAACACCGGGGAGCTGTTTTTT. This translates into CASSPFGHSNSNTGELFF.

This sequence joins TRBV6-5 and TRBJ1-2, with D possibly matching TRBD1 (5 bases). Germline V CDR1 and CDR2: MNHEY, SVGAGI. V was pared by 2 bases and J by 0 bases, with 10 bases between. The CDR3 spans 15 residues. The CDR3 DNA follows: TGTGCCAGCAGTTACGGGCAGGGACCTAACTATGGCTACACCTTC. Its protein product is CASSYGQGPNYGYTF.

This rearrangement joins TRBV7-2 to TRBJ2-3, with 7 positions matching TRBD2. The CDR3 covers 11 residues. The V segment lost 10 bases and the J segment 7 bases; nucleotides outside the gene matches: 5. CDR1 and CDR2 (germline): SGHTA, FQGNSA. The CDR3 here is CAISGGYTQYF. In DNA, the CDR3 is TGTGCCATCTCCGGGGGGTATACGCAGTATTTT.

The gene calls are TRBV19 and TRBJ1-2, with no clear D. The germline gives CDR1 LNHDA, CDR2 SQIVND (reference sequence). The CDR3 is made up of 14 amino acids. V was trimmed by 2 bases and J by 7 bases, leaving 14 bases between them. Here the CDR3 reads CASSITGSPGGYTF. In DNA form, the CDR3 reads TGTGCCAGTAGTATAACGGGGTCCCCCGGTGGCTACACCTTC.

This sequence joins TRBV12-2 and TRBJ1-1; TRBD1, the table's D call, lacks a check against the DNA. TRBV12-2 is listed as a pseudogene. This CDR3 comprises 18 residues. CDR3 sequence (DNA): TGTGCAAGTCGCACGACGCCGGACAGGGCCTTGAGGGACACTGAAGCTTTCTTT. Residues: CASRTTPDRALRDTEAFF.

The V and J genes are TRBV4-3 and TRBJ2-5; 7 positions match TRBD2. CDR1 LGHNA and CDR2 YSLEER come from the germline V gene. Losses at the gene ends were 2 bases for V and 5 bases for J; bases not matched to a gene: 2. This CDR3 comprises 13 residues. The DNA for the CDR3 is TGCGCCAGCAGCCAATCCGGGAGGGAGACCCAGTACTTC. Translation: CASSQSGRETQYF.

The chain is built from TRBV27 and TRBJ1-2; D is uncertain. Germline V CDR1 and CDR2: MNHEY, SMNVEV (reference sequence). V dropped 2 bases and J dropped 7 bases, with 14 bases sitting between them. The CDR3 totals 14 residues. As DNA, the CDR3 is TGTGCCAGCAGTTTACTGGACGGAGGAGGTGGCTACACCTTC. This translates into CASSLLDGGGGYTF.

The chain joins TRBV7-3 to TRBJ2-6; D ambiguous. The CDR3 has 15 amino acids. V was cut by 3 bases and J by 2 bases, with 8 bases left in between. Germline V gene data show CDR1 as SGHTA and CDR2 as FQGTGA. CDR3 bases: TGTGCCAGCAGCTTTCCCGTCCCTGGGGCCAACGTCCTGACTTTC. This gives the protein CASSFPVPGANVLTF.

The V call is TRBV12-5, the J call TRBJ1-5, with D uncertain. CDR1 is LGHNT, CDR2 FRNRAP, per germline. Trimming left V 2 bases short and J 9 bases short, with 8 bases between. The CDR3 loop spans 12 amino acids. CDR3 nucleotides: TGTGCTAGTGGTTTGTCGGGGAGGCCCCAGCATTTT. It yields the protein CASGLSGRPQHF.

V is TRBV5-1 and J is TRBJ1-4; TRBD1 matches at 10 bases. This CDR3 is built from 15 residues. The J segment lost 6 bases and the V segment lost 4 bases, leaving 6 bases of the junction unmatched. In germline, CDR1 is SGHRS, CDR2 YFSETQ. The CDR3 sequence: CASSVGDRGYEKLFF. CDR3 bases: TGCGCCAGCAGCGTGGGGGACAGGGGATATGAAAAACTGTTTTTT.

The V gene is TRBV6-1, the J gene TRBJ1-2; TRBD1 matches 10 bases. Germline V CDR1 and CDR2: MNHNS, SASEGT. J lost 6 bases, V lost 0 bases, and 1 base had no gene match. This CDR3 contains 14 residues. CDR3 region: CASSEAGTGDGYTF. The DNA of the CDR3 is TGTGCCAGCAGTGAAGCTGGGACAGGGGATGGCTACACCTTC.

A single count supports this clone. The chain uses TRBV19 and TRBJ1-2; no definite D call. V dropped 4 bases and J dropped 4 bases, with 7 bases sitting between them. The CDR3 is made up of 12 amino acids. CDR1 and CDR2 (germline): LNHDA, SQIVND (reference sequence). This CDR3 reads CASSRSSYGYTF. The CDR3 region has the DNA TGTGCCAGTAGTAGGAGTTCCTATGGCTACACCTTC.

The chain is built from TRBV6-4 and TRBJ2-1; tentatively, D is TRBD2 (6 bases). The CDR3 runs 13 residues. V dropped 2 bases and J dropped 10 bases, with 12 bases sitting between them. Germline V gene sequence: CDR1 MRHNA, CDR2 SNTAGT. CDR3 sequence (DNA): TGTGCCAGCAGTGACAGGAGGGATGGGGAGCAGTTCTTC. As protein: CASSDRRDGEQFF.

The chain links TRBV7-2 to TRBJ1-3; D perhaps matches TRBD1 (5 bases). V was clipped by 1 base and J by 4 bases, with 11 bases between them. Germline CDR1 is SGHTA and CDR2 is FQGNSA. The CDR3 is made up of 15 amino acids. As DNA, the CDR3 is TGTGCCAGCAGCTTAGTTTTGACAGCCGGAAACACCATATATTTT. This sequence encodes CASSLVLTAGNTIYF. The variable domain in full, with the rest retrieved from reference TRBV7-2 and TRBJ1-3, is GAGVSQSPSNKVTEKGKDVELRCDPISGHTALYWYRQSLGQGLEFLIYFQGNSAPDKSGLPSDRFSAERTGGSVSTLTIQRTQQEDSAVYLCASSLVLTAGNTIYFGEGSWLTVV.

J is TRBJ2-5 and V is TRBV5-4, with D possibly TRBD2 on 6 matching bases. Germline V CDR1 and CDR2: SGHNT, YYREEE (reference sequence). V lost 6 bases and J 4 bases, leaving 22 bases between the germline ends. The CDR3 contains 16 residues. This CDR3 reads CASTTPGLDKGETQYF. CDR3 DNA: TGTGCCAGCACCACCCCGGGACTGGATAAGGGAGAGACCCAGTACTTC.

This chain links TRBV7-3 with TRBJ2-1; 10 bases are shared with TRBD2. V dropped 3 bases and J dropped 7; count of bases not matched to a gene: 9. The V gene's germline CDR1 is SGHTA and CDR2 FQGTGA. This CDR3 is built from 16 residues. As DNA, the CDR3 is TGTGCCAGCAGCTTCCTAGCGGGGGTTGTTGGGAATGAGCAGTTCTTC. Its translation is CASSFLAGVVGNEQFF.

V gene TRBV28 combines with J gene TRBJ1-6, with D perhaps matching TRBD1 (6 bases). Germline V gene sequence: CDR1 MDHEN, CDR2 SYDVKM. CDR3 length: 15 residues. V was cut by 6 bases and J by 7 bases, with 16 bases left in between. The CDR3 loop is CASRPGGGINSPLHF. CDR3 DNA: TGTGCCAGCAGACCCGGAGGGGGGATCAATTCACCCCTCCACTTT.

This chain links TRBV9 with TRBJ2-3; a weak D match, TRBD2 (7 bases). CDR1 SGDLS and CDR2 YYNGEE come from the germline V gene. This CDR3 contains 17 residues. V gave up 4 bases and J gave up 0 bases, with 18 bases separating them. The CDR3 DNA sequence: TGTGCCAGCAGCCACTATGGGGGCGGGGGCAGCACAGATACGCAGTATTTT. It encodes CASSHYGGGGSTDTQYF. Full variable domain (remainder filled in from reference TRBV9 and TRBJ2-3): DSGVTQTPKHLITATGQRVTLRCSPRSGDLSVYWYQQSLDQGLQFLIQYYNGEERAKGNILERFSAQQFPDLHSELNLSSLELGDSALYFCASSHYGGGGSTDTQYFGPGTRLTVL.

This clone was observed a handful of times. This chain joins TRBV3-1 (or the pseudogene TRBV3-2) and TRBJ2-2, with TRBD1 matching 8 bases. Germline loops: CDR1 LGHDT, CDR2 YNNKEL (reference sequence). With V trimmed by 4 bases and J by 0 bases, 1 base remained unmatched. The CDR3 has 15 amino acids. CDR3 in DNA: TGTGCCAGCAGCCGGGACAGGACGAACACCGGGGAGCTGTTTTTT. It codes for CASSRDRTNTGELFF.

This clone was observed a handful of times. The chain combines TRBV10-3 with TRBJ1-2; the match to TRBD1 covers 10 bases. With V trimmed by 0 bases and J by 4 bases, 5 bases remained unmatched. CDR1 is ENHRY and CDR2 is SYGVKD in the germline V gene. There are 16 residues in the CDR3. CDR3 in DNA: TGTGCCATCAGTGAGTCCAAGGACAGGGGGACCTATGGCTACACCTTC. Protein sequence: CAISESKDRGTYGYTF.

This clone was counted between two and nine times. J is TRBJ2-5 and V is TRBV24-1; D unresolved. The CDR3 extends over 12 amino acids. Trimming stripped 0 bases from V and 4 bases from J, with 2 bases between. In germline, CDR1 is KGHDR, CDR2 SFDVKD. In DNA form, the CDR3 reads TGTGCCACCAGTGATTTGGGAGAGACCCAGTACTTC. This codes for CATSDLGETQYF.